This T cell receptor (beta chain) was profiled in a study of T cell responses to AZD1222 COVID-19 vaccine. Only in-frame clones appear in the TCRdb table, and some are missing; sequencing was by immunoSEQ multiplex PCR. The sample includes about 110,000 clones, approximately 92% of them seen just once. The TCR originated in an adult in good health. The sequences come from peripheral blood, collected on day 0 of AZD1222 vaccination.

The chain's CDR3 is CASSQERYETQYF. CDR3 sequence (DNA): TGCGCCAGCAGCCAAGAAAGGTACGAGACCCAGTACTTC. The chain links TRBV4-3 to TRBJ2-5, with unresolved D. V was clipped by 0 bases and J by 5 bases, with 7 bases between them. Germline V lookup: CDR1 LGHNA, CDR2 YSLEER. The CDR3 runs 13 residues.